Sequencing of this T cell receptor (beta chain) was carried out in a study of shared clonotypes between healthy human individuals. Here immunoSEQ multiplex PCR was the method, and the copy in TCRdb shows in-frame clones only, minus some. The sample shows 2 million to 2.5 million clones, around 92% of them seen only once. Germline V lookup: CDR1 MGHRA, CDR2 YSYEKL. This CDR3 comprises 17 residues. Turning to this clone: The germline gene is not matched at one end of the junction; a read error may be the cause.

The chain links TRBV4-1 to TRBJ2-2; 8 bases map to TRBD2. Sequenced sample: naive CD4+ T cells from PBMCs. This sample's subset: CD45RA+ positively selected. The TCR was taken from a man between 18 and 29 years old in good health. Some clones in this sample may be carry-over from other donors' samples. The CDR3 region is CTSSQDTLAVNTGELFF. The DNA for the CDR3 is TGCACCAGCAGCCAAGATACACTAGCGGTAAACACCGGGGAGCTGTTTTTT.